Below, 19 T cell receptor beta chains from the same sample are listed, as sequenced in a study of blood T cell repertoires in COVID-19. Clones were read by immunoSEQ multiplex PCR, and TCRdb kept only the in-frame ones, dropping some. The sample records a few hundred thousand clones, about 89% being singletons. What was sequenced was PBMCs or T cells enriched from blood (not recorded which). These receptors were collected from a woman younger than 45 who had recovered from COVID-19.

CDR3 residues: CASSQELSTSGTQETQYF. CDR3 bases: TGTGCCAGCAGCCAAGAATTATCGACTAGCGGGACCCAAGAGACCCAGTACTTC. The chain employs TRBV4-2 and TRBJ2-5, with 11 bases that match TRBD2. CDR3 length equals 18 residues. Germline CDR1 and CDR2: LGHNA and YNFKEQ. Unmatched junction bases numbered 7, after V lost 0 bases and J lost 1 base.

This clone has just one count. The rearrangement links TRBV6-5 to TRBJ2-3; weak D call: TRBD2 (7 bases). The ends were cut back, 7 bases at V and 1 base at J, with 12 bases in the middle. Germline-derived CDR1 and CDR2 are MNHEY and SVGAGI. This CDR3 region has 14 residues. CDR3 nucleotides: TGTGCCAGCACCCACGGGGGGCGCACAGATACGCAGTATTTT. As protein: CASTHGGRTDTQYF.

The chain employs TRBV30 and TRBJ1-1, with 9 bases fitting TRBD1. CDR1 and CDR2 from the germline V gene are GTSNPN and SVGIG (reference sequence). The J segment lost 5 bases and the V segment lost 3 bases, leaving 7 bases of the junction unmatched. The CDR3 is 14 residues long. In DNA, the CDR3 is TGTGCCTGGAGCGCAACAGGGGGCTGGACTGAAGCTTTCTTT. This codes for CAWSATGGWTEAFF.

This clone showed up just once. Other DNA sequences in this specimen translate into the identical CDR3. The V call is TRBV7-9, the J call TRBJ2-7; 12 bases match TRBD2. Germline CDR1 and CDR2: SEHNR and FQNEAQ (reference sequence). The V and J ends lost 2 bases and 6 bases, in that order; junction bases with no gene match: 2. The length of the CDR3 is 14 residues. CDR3 region: CASSLLAGGAEQYF. DNA of the CDR3: TGTGCCAGCAGCTTACTAGCGGGAGGGGCCGAGCAGTACTTC.

This clone occurred once. The genes are TRBV14 and TRBJ1-1; 10 bases fit TRBD1. The CDR3 spans 15 residues. J lost 7 bases, V lost 2 bases, and 7 bases had no gene match. The germline V gene has CDR1 SGHDN and CDR2 FVKESK. This chain's CDR3 is CASSQFRDRGFEAFF. The DNA of the CDR3 is TGTGCCAGCAGCCAATTCCGGGACAGGGGCTTTGAAGCTTTCTTT.

The rearrangement links TRBV7-9 to TRBJ1-1; perhaps TRBD1 as D (5 bases). Germline lookup yields CDR1 SEHNR and CDR2 FQNEAQ (reference sequence). Trimming removed 1 base from V and 4 bases from J, with 25 bases in between. The CDR3 has 19 residues. The CDR3 protein is CASSLGDYRGLREGTEAFF. As DNA, the CDR3 is TGTGCCAGCAGCTTAGGGGACTATAGGGGTTTGCGGGAGGGCACTGAAGCTTTCTTT.

V and J are TRBV30 and TRBJ1-2; 7 bases line up with TRBD1. The CDR3 extends over 13 amino acids. The germline V gene has CDR1 GTSNPN and CDR2 SVGIG (reference sequence). The ends lost 2 bases at V and 3 bases at J; junction bases unmatched: 3. The DNA of the CDR3 is TGTGCCTGGAGTCAGGGGGTTGACTATGGCTACACCTTC. It encodes CAWSQGVDYGYTF.

The V call is TRBV7-3, the J call TRBJ2-3, with TRBD1 matching 8 bases. This CDR3 contains 14 residues. Germline assignment: CDR1 SGHTA and CDR2 FQGTGA. Germline trimming cut 5 bases from V and 4 bases from J; bases unmatched to any gene: 5. The CDR3 sequence: CASSLDRGADTQYF. In DNA form, the CDR3 reads TGTGCCAGCAGCCTTGACAGGGGCGCAGATACGCAGTATTTT.

This rearrangement joins TRBV7-2 to TRBJ2-3, with D possibly being TRBD2 (6 bases). The germline V and J ends were trimmed by 1 base and 7 bases, with 15 bases remaining between them. This CDR3 has 15 amino acids. Germline V gene lookup returns CDR1 SGHTA and CDR2 FQGNSA. Here the CDR3 reads CASSLDGGNGYTQYF. As DNA, the CDR3 is TGTGCCAGCAGCTTAGACGGCGGGAACGGTTATACGCAGTATTTT.

CDR3 DNA sequence: TGTGCCAGCGGGCGGGAGTACGGCACAGATACGCAGTATTTT. The encoded protein is CASGREYGTDTQYF. The V gene is TRBV11-2, the J gene TRBJ2-3; the match to TRBD2 covers 7 bases. V shed 8 bases and J 1 base; nucleotides not matched to a gene: 6. The CDR3 consists of 14 residues. The germline V gene has CDR1 SGHAT and CDR2 FQNNGV. Drawing the rest from reference TRBV11-2 and TRBJ2-3, the complete variable domain is EAGVAQSPRYKIIEKRQSVAFWCNPISGHATLYWYQQILGQGPKLLIQFQNNGVVDDSQLPKDRFSAERLKGVDSTLKIQPAKLEDSAVYLCASGREYGTDTQYFGPGTRLTVL.

The chain employs TRBV7-2 and TRBJ2-3; D gene ambiguous. The length of the CDR3 is 14 residues. Per the germline V gene, CDR1 is SGHTA and CDR2 is FQGNSA. V was clipped by 1 base and J by 1 base, with 6 bases between them. Written as DNA, the CDR3 is TGTGCCAGCAGCTTAGGTATAGGCACAGATACGCAGTATTTT. This codes for CASSLGIGTDTQYF. Full variable domain (remainder filled in from reference TRBV7-2 and TRBJ2-3): GAGVSQSPSNKVTEKGKDVELRCDPISGHTALYWYRQSLGQGLEFLIYFQGNSAPDKSGLPSDRFSAERTGGSVSTLTIQRTQQEDSAVYLCASSLGIGTDTQYFGPGTRLTVL.

This clone has a single count. CDR3 nucleotide sequence: TGTGCCACCTCGGACAGCCAAGAGACCCAGTACTTC. Protein sequence: CATSDSQETQYF. The chain couples TRBV18 to TRBJ2-5; the D gene is possibly TRBD1 (6 bases). CDR3 length: 12 residues. Germline V gene data show CDR1 as KGHSH and CDR2 as LQKENI. V lost 10 bases and J 1 base, leaving 10 bases between the germline ends.

This chain links TRBV19 with TRBJ1-1; the D is unclear. V was cut by 0 bases and J by 6 bases, with 5 bases left in between. The CDR3 runs to 12 residues. Germline CDR1 is LNHDA and CDR2 is SQIVND (reference sequence). This chain's CDR3 is CASSIDGSEAFF. CDR3 in DNA: TGTGCCAGTAGTATAGATGGCTCTGAAGCTTTCTTT.

The CDR3 bases are TGTGCCAGCAGCCAAGAAGACAGGGTGGAGGCCGGGGAGCTGTTTTTT. As protein: CASSQEDRVEAGELFF. V gene TRBV4-2 combines with J gene TRBJ2-2, with 7 bases matching TRBD1. The CDR3 loop spans 16 amino acids. Unmatched junction bases numbered 7, after V lost 0 bases and J lost 6 bases. Per the germline V gene, CDR1 is LGHNA and CDR2 is YNFKEQ.

The rearrangement uses TRBV6-6 and TRBJ1-1; weak D call: TRBD1 (6 bases). Trimming removed 7 bases at V and 1 base at J, with 10 bases between. The germline CDR1 and CDR2 sequences are MNHNY and SVGAGI (reference sequence). The CDR3 has 13 amino acids. CDR3 coding DNA: TGTGCCAGCATCGCGACAGGGAACACTGAAGCTTTCTTT. Its translation is CASIATGNTEAFF.

The genes are TRBV18 and TRBJ2-1, with 8 bases fitting TRBD1. Germline V gene sequence: CDR1 KGHSH, CDR2 LQKENI. The CDR3 is 15 residues long. J was trimmed by 7 bases and V by 2 bases; bases with no gene match: 7. The chain's CDR3 is CASSPAGGAGNEQFF. The CDR3 DNA reads TGTGCCAGCTCACCAGCAGGGGGCGCTGGGAATGAGCAGTTCTTC.

This chain joins TRBV25-1 and TRBJ2-1; 9 bases line up with TRBD1. CDR1 is MGHDK, CDR2 SYGVNS, per germline. V lost 7 bases to trimming and J lost 3 bases; unmatched junction nucleotides: 7. The CDR3 extends over 15 amino acids. This CDR3 reads CASNQDRGLYNEQFF. The CDR3 region has the DNA TGTGCCAGCAACCAGGACAGGGGCCTCTACAATGAGCAGTTCTTC.

The gene calls are TRBV28 and TRBJ2-2; tentative D call: TRBD2 (5 bases). CDR1 is MDHEN and CDR2 is SYDVKM in the germline V gene. Trimming shortened V by 0 bases and J by 7 bases, and 15 bases separated the two germline ends. The CDR3 runs 16 residues. The DNA of the CDR3 is TGTGCCAGCAGTTTATGGACGGACTCCACCGGCGGGGAGCTGTTTTTT. This encodes CASSLWTDSTGGELFF.

The rearrangement uses TRBV11-2 and TRBJ2-3, with D perhaps matching TRBD1 (7 bases). The CDR3 sequence is 15 residues long. Trimming shortened V by 5 bases and J by 4 bases, and 16 bases separated the two germline ends. In germline, CDR1 is SGHAT, CDR2 FQNNGV. The CDR3 sequence is CASSQGGRQSDTQYF. The CDR3 nucleotides are TGTGCCAGCAGCCAGGGGGGCCGTCAGTCAGATACGCAGTATTTT.